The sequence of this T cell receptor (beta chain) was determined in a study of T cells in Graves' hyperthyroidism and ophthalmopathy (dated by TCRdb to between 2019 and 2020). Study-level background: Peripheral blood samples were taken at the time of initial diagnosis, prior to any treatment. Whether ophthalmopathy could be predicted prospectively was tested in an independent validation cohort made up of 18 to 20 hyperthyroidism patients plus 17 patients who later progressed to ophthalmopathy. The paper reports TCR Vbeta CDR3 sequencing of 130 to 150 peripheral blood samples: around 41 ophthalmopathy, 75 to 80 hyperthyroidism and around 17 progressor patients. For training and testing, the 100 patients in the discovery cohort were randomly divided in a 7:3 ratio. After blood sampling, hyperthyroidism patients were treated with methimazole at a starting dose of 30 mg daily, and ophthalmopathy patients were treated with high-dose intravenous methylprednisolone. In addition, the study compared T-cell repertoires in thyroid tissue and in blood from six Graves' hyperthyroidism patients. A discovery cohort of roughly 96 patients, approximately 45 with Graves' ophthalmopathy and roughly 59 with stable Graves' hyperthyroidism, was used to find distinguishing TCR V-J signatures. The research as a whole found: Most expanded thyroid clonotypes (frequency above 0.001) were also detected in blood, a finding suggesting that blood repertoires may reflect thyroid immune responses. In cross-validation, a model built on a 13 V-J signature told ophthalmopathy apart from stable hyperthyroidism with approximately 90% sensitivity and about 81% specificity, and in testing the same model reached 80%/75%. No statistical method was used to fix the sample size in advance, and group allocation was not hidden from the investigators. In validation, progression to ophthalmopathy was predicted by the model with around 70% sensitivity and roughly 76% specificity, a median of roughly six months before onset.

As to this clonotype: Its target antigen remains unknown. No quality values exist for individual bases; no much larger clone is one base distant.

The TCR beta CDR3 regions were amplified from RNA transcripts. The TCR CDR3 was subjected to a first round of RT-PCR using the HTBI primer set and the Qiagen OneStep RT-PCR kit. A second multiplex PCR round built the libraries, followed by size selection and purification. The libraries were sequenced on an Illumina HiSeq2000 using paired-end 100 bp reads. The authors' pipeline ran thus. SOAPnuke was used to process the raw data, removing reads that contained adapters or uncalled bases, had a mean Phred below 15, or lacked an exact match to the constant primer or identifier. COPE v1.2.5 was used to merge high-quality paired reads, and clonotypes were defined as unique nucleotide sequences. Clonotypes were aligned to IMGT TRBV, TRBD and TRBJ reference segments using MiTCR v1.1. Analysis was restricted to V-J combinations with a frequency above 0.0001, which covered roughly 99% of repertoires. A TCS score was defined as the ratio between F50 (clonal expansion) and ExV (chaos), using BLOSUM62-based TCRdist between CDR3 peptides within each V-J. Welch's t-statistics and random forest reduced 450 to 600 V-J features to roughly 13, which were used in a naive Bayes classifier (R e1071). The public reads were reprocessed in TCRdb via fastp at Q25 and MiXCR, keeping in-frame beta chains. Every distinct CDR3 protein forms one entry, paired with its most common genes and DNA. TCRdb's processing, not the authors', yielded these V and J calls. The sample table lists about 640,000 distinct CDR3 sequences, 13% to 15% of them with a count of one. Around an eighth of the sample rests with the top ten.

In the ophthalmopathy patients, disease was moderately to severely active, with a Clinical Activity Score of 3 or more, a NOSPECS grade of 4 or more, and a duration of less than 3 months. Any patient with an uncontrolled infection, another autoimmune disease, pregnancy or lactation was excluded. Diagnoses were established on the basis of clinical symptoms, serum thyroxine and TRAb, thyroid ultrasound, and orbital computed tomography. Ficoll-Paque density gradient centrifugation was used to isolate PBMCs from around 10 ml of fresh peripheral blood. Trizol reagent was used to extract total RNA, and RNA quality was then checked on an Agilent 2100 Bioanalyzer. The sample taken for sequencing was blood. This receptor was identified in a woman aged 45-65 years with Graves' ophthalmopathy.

The nucleotides are TGCGCCAGCAGCCATGGACAGGGGGGGTATGGCTACACCTTC. This sequence encodes CASSHGQGGYGYTF. The receptor chain draws on TRBV4-3 and TRBJ1-2, and 10 junction bases match TRBD1. For this chain, trimming is 3 bases at the V end and 5 bases at the J end, and the number of junction bases without a gene match is 3. CDR3 length: 14 amino acids, cysteine to phenylalanine. The DNA shown is the 42-base CDR3, in frame from base 1. Per the germline V gene, LGHNA is the CDR1 and YSLEER is the CDR2.